This T cell receptor (beta chain) was sequenced for a study of shared clonotypes between healthy human individuals. Looking at the study overall: Plates per donor: three CD4 naive, three CD4 memory, two CD8 naive, one CD8 memory.

The V end was cut by 0 bases, the J end by 6 bases, with 9 bases between. Germline lookup yields CDR1 MNHNY and CDR2 SVGAGI (reference sequence). The CDR3 sequence is 13 residues long. Study-wide results and caveats: For naive CD4 cells, roughly 5.5% of clonotypes were shared across a handful of donors. Represented diversity, genetic and exposure-history alike, was limited by few donors. Generally, naive subsets (rather than memory subsets) showed larger estimated richness.

As to this clone: Its antigen remains unknown.

Libraries were prepared by immunoSEQ multiplex PCR; TCRdb keeps only in-frame clonotypes and omits some of them. Among about 960,000 clones, more than 75% were seen once, and the ten largest hold over 1.3%. This receptor was identified in a man between 18 and 29 years old in good health. This sequence joins TRBV6-6 and TRBJ2-7; D possibly matches TRBD1 or TRBD2 (5 bases each). The sample comprised memory CD4+ T cells sorted from blood. Subset: CD45RA-negative fraction. The CDR3 protein is CASSYSGGGEQYF. The CDR3 DNA reads as TGTGCCAGCAGTTACTCGGGTGGGGGCGAGCAGTACTTC.